These 25 T cell receptor beta chains share one sample of origin, sequenced in a study of CD8+ T cells in alopecia areata. CD4, CD8alpha, NKG2D, NKG2ACE and other markers were used to sort pooled cutaneous lymph node cells. cDNA serving as the sequencing template came from extracted, reverse transcribed RNA. The assay was immunoSEQ multiplex PCR, and TCRdb's table has in-frame clones only and misses some. Observed in the sample are 250,000 or so clones, none of them singletons. What was sequenced was CD4+ T cells sorted from a lymph node. The source of these receptors is a C3H/HeJ mouse with alopecia areata. For this strain, the MHC haplotype corresponds to H2-k.

A remark on this clone: Each gene name is a mouse one. The read terminates 4 residues before the CDR3 end, so the remaining end is supplied by the germline J gene. V and J are TRBV31 and TRBJ2-5; a weak D match, TRBD2 (6 bases). The germline CDR1 and CDR2 sequences are GKSSPN and SITVG. V lost 4 bases to trimming and J lost 2 bases, with 7 bases between them. This CDR3 comprises 12 residues. The CDR3 reads CAWTGVQDTQYF. The part of the CDR3 DNA that was read is TGTGCCTGGACTGGGGTCCAAGAC.

For this clone: The listed genes are named as in mouse. The read comes to an end 4 residues before the CDR3 does, leaving the germline J gene to fill in the end. This chain uses TRBV1 with TRBJ2-5; TRBD2 aligns across 14 bases. Germline-derived CDR1 and CDR2 are NSQYPW and LRSPGD (reference sequence). The CDR3 sequence is 16 residues long. The sequenced CDR3 bases are TGCACCTGCAGTGCAGCGGGACTGGGGGGGCGAGAC. It translates to CTCSAAGLGGRD. The complete CDR3 sequence is CTCSAAGLGGRDTQYF.

Concerning this clone itself: Mouse gene names and germline throughout. The CDR3 is cut off 3 residues early in the read; its end comes from the germline J gene. This sample also contains other DNA sequences that code for the same CDR3. The chain carries TRBV5 and TRBJ1-6; the match to TRBD1 covers 10 bases. TRBJ1-6 is marked as an open reading frame, function uncertain. The trim removed 4 bases at V and 4 bases at J, leaving 1 base unmatched. The CDR3 has 15 amino acids. The germline CDR1 and CDR2 sequences are LGHNA and YNLKQL (reference sequence). CDR3 amino acids: CASSRTGGYNSPLYF. The CDR3 DNA, read in part, is TGTGCCAGCAGCCGGACAGGGGGGTATAATTCGCCC.

On this clone itself: Genes here carry mouse names. The DNA ends 4 residues before the CDR3 does, and the rest of the CDR3 is filled in from the germline J gene. The genes are TRBV13-3 and TRBJ2-2; perhaps TRBD1 as D (5 bases). The V end lost 3 bases, the J end lost 5 bases, and 14 bases lay between the germline ends. Germline CDR1 is NNHDY and CDR2 is SYVADS. The CDR3 totals 15 residues. CDR3 amino acids: CASSGTFQTTGQLYF. CDR3 DNA (partial): TGTGCCAGCAGTGGGACATTCCAAACGACCGGG.

As regards this clone: The germline and genes are mouse ones. The sequence runs out 4 residues before the end of the CDR3; the remainder is reconstructed from the germline J gene. The same CDR3 is also encoded by other DNA sequences in this sample. This chain connects TRBV19 to TRBJ2-2, with D possibly matching TRBD1 (6 bases). The CDR3 sequence is 14 residues long. With 4 bases removed from V and 2 bases from J, the gap between germline ends came to 9 bases. Looked up from germline, CDR1 is FNHDT and CDR2 is SITEND (reference sequence). CDR3: CASSPTGNTGQLYF. Partial CDR3 DNA: TGTGCCAGCAGTCCTACAGGGAACACCGGG.

With regard to this clone: Gene names refer to mouse genes. The read falls 4 residues short of the CDR3 end, and the missing part is taken from the germline J gene. The V gene is TRBV13-1, the J gene TRBJ2-1, with D possibly being TRBD1 (5 bases). The CDR3 contains 14 residues. The germline V gene encodes CDR1 NSHNY and CDR2 SYGAGN. The CDR3 reads CASSDAGSRAEQFF. The part of the CDR3 DNA that was read is TGTGCCAGCAGTGATGCAGGGTCGAGAGCT.

Comment on this clone: The gene names given are mouse names. Sequencing ends 4 residues short of the CDR3 end; the germline J gene provides the rest. J is TRBJ2-7 and V is TRBV5; tentatively, D is TRBD1 (5 bases). CDR1 and CDR2 from the germline V gene are LGHNA and YNLKQL (reference sequence). The CDR3 contains 13 residues. The sequenced CDR3 bases are TGTGCCAGCAGCCGACAGATATCATAT. Translation gives CASSRQISY. The complete CDR3 reads CASSRQISYEQYF.

This clone was seen more than once but under ten times. All gene names here are mouse names. The read terminates 4 residues ahead of where the CDR3 ends, so the germline J gene completes it. The rearrangement uses TRBV1 and TRBJ2-7; 7 positions match TRBD2. From germline, CDR1 is NSQYPW and CDR2 LRSPGD (reference sequence). The CDR3 has 14 amino acids. Partial CDR3 DNA: TGCACCTGCAGTGCACTGGGGGATTCATAT. It is translated as CTCSALGDSY. The whole CDR3 sequence reads CTCSALGDSYEQYF.

Of note for this clone: Mouse germline and gene names are used. The observed sequence ends 4 residues before the CDR3 terminus, with the missing tail filled in from the germline J gene. This chain joins TRBV13-3 and TRBJ1-1; 7 nucleotides line up with TRBD1. There are 14 residues in the CDR3. Germline loops: CDR1 NNHDY, CDR2 SYVADS. The V gene end was trimmed by 6 bases and the J gene end by 1 base; junction bases not matched to a gene: 6. The part of the CDR3 DNA that was read is TGTGCCAGCACCAACAGGGGAAGAAACACA. Residues: CASTNRGRNT. The entire CDR3 sequence reads CASTNRGRNTEVFF.

With respect to this clone: Germline and genes: mouse. The read finishes 3 residues shy of the CDR3 end, and the germline J gene is used to complete it. The V gene is TRBV5, the J gene TRBJ1-6; 8 bases are shared with TRBD1. TRBJ1-6 is identified as an open reading frame with a role that is uncertain. Unmatched junction bases numbered 3, after V lost 0 bases and J lost 11 bases. The CDR3 extends over 14 amino acids. Germline-derived CDR1 and CDR2 are LGHNA and YNLKQL (reference sequence). CDR3 loop: CASSQDRTGPPLYF. CDR3 DNA, as far as it was read: TGTGCCAGCAGCCAAGACAGGACAGGGCCGCCC.

This clone was seen only a few times. Mouse gene names and germline throughout. This CDR3 is CASSLTGAVQDTQYF. The covered CDR3 bases are TGTGCCAGCAGCTTGACTGGGGCGGTACAAGAC. The gene calls are TRBV5 and TRBJ2-5; 8 nucleotides line up with TRBD2. Sequencing ends 4 residues short of the CDR3 end; the germline J gene provides the rest. Germline V CDR1 and CDR2: LGHNA, YNLKQL (reference sequence). The CDR3 extends over 15 amino acids. V lost 5 bases and J lost 3; bases outside the gene matches: 7.

A note on this clone: The gene names here belong to mouse. The read is 4 residues too short to cover the CDR3 end, so that end is filled in from the germline J gene. The rearrangement uses TRBV13-1 and TRBJ1-1; a possible D gene is TRBD1 (6 bases). CDR1 and CDR2 (germline): NSHNY, SYGAGN. The CDR3 is 11 amino acids. The chain's CDR3 is CASSGGQEVFF. The CDR3 bases that were read are TGTGCCAGCAGTGGGGGACAA.

This clone was seen a few times. The gene names here belong to mouse. The read finishes 4 residues shy of the CDR3 end, and the germline J gene is used to complete it. Other nucleotide sequences in the sample specify the same CDR3. The chain carries TRBV19 and TRBJ2-7; tentatively, D is TRBD1 (6 bases). CDR1 is FNHDT, CDR2 SITEND, per germline (reference sequence). V shed 1 base and J shed 1 base, with 6 bases lying between them. The CDR3 covers 13 residues. The covered CDR3 bases are TGTGCCAGCAGTATAAGGGGGTCCTAT. This encodes CASSIRGSY. The full CDR3 reads CASSIRGSYEQYF.

This clone turned up a few times. These gene names are mouse names. The CDR3 end falls 4 residues outside the read, so it is completed with the germline J gene. V usage is TRBV1 and J usage is TRBJ2-5; weak D call: TRBD1 (5 bases). Germline CDR1 and CDR2: NSQYPW and LRSPGD (reference sequence). There are 14 residues in the CDR3. The CDR3 bases that were read are TGCACCTGCAGTGCAAGGGCCAGGGAAGAC. Its translation is CTCSARARED. The CDR3 in its entirety is CTCSARAREDTQYF. The full variable domain, in which reference TRBV1 and TRBJ2-5 provide the parts outside the CDR3, is VTLLEQNPRWRLVPRGQAVNLRCILKNSQYPWMSWYQQDLQKQLQWLFTLRSPGDKEVKSLPGADYLATRVTDTELRLQVANMSQGRTLYCTCSARAREDTQYFGPGTRLLVL.

Concerning this clone itself: Germline and genes: mouse. From the germline J gene comes the end of the CDR3, since the read stops 4 residues before it. The chain combines TRBV1 with TRBJ2-5; maybe TRBD1 (5 bases). This CDR3 comprises 13 residues. Germline V lookup: CDR1 NSQYPW, CDR2 LRSPGD (reference sequence). V was trimmed by 7 bases and J by 3 bases, leaving 11 bases between them. The part of the CDR3 DNA that was read is TGCACCTGCATCCAGGGTTCTCAAGAC. Protein sequence: CTCIQGSQD. The whole CDR3 reads CTCIQGSQDTQYF.

In this sample, this clone turned up a few times. All gene names here are mouse names. The CDR3 end lies 4 residues beyond the end of the read and is filled in from the germline J gene. V and J are TRBV13-2 and TRBJ2-1; the D gene is possibly TRBD2 (6 bases). The CDR3 loop spans 19 amino acids. Germline assignment: CDR1 NNHNN and CDR2 SYGAGS (reference sequence). The CDR3 sequence: CASGDVWGGGLRVGAEQFF. Partial CDR3 DNA: TGTGCCAGCGGTGATGTTTGGGGCGGGGGGTTGAGGGTTGGGGCT.

Ten or more counts support this clone. Gene names are mouse gene names. From the germline J gene comes the end of the CDR3, since the read stops 4 residues before it. The same CDR3 arises from other DNA sequences in this sample as well. The chain combines TRBV1 with TRBJ2-2; 7 bases line up with TRBD1. After removal of 3 bases from V and 0 bases from J, the junction contained 1 base not matched to a gene. The germline V gene has CDR1 NSQYPW and CDR2 LRSPGD (reference sequence). The CDR3 is made up of 15 amino acids. The CDR3 here is CTCSAGTANTGQLYF. CDR3 DNA, as far as it was read: TGCACCTGCAGTGCGGGGACAGCAAACACCGGG.

This clone was detected ten times or more. Mouse gene names apply. Coverage ceases 4 residues before the CDR3 finishes, and the germline J gene fills in the end. This chain links TRBV5 with TRBJ2-1; no definite D call. The V gene lost 2 bases and the J gene lost 5 bases, with 1 base spanning the gap. Looked up from germline, CDR1 is LGHNA and CDR2 is YNLKQL (reference sequence). This CDR3 has 11 amino acids. The CDR3 reads CASSQNAEQFF. CDR3 DNA (partial): TGTGCCAGCAGCCAAAATGCT.

As regards this clone: Gene names are mouse gene names. The CDR3 is cut off 4 residues early in the read; its end comes from the germline J gene. Other DNA sequences in this sample translate to the same CDR3. The chain couples TRBV13-3 to TRBJ2-1; 9 positions agree with TRBD2. There are 13 residues in the CDR3. CDR1 and CDR2 (germline): NNHDY, SYVADS. The ends lost 5 bases at V and 4 bases at J; junction bases unmatched: 1. This CDR3 is CASRLGGYAEQFF. The sequenced CDR3 bases are TGTGCCAGCAGGCTGGGGGGGTATGCT.

Note on this clone: Gene names are the mouse ones. CDR3 residues: CASSADRGPYNSPLYF. The DNA read from the CDR3 is TGTGCCAGCAGTGCCGACAGGGGGCCCTATAATTCGCCC. The chain recombines TRBV13-1 with TRBJ1-6; 10 positions agree with TRBD1. With the read ending 3 residues before the CDR3 end, the germline J gene is used to fill in that end. TRBJ1-6 is recorded as an ORF, its role being uncertain. Germline V lookup: CDR1 NSHNY, CDR2 SYGAGN. The CDR3 consists of 16 residues. V trimming: 3 bases; J trimming: 2 bases; junction bases outside the gene matches: 2.

Details on this clone: Gene names are the mouse ones. The CDR3 extends 4 residues past the end of the read, so its final part is completed from the germline J gene. This CDR3 is also generated by other DNA sequences in the sample. The chain carries TRBV13-2 and TRBJ2-3; a possible D gene is TRBD1 (5 bases). The CDR3 runs 14 residues. Germline-derived CDR1 and CDR2 are NNHNN and SYGAGS (reference sequence). V lost 1 base to trimming and J lost 1 base, with 7 bases between them. CDR3 loop: CASGDPRGAETLYF. Incomplete CDR3 DNA: TGTGCCAGCGGTGATCCCAGGGGTGCAGAA.

This clone was observed a few times. All gene names here are mouse names. The CDR3 end is not reached by the read, which stops 4 residues before it; the germline J gene fills it in. This chain uses TRBV5 with TRBJ2-5; 8 positions agree with TRBD2. Looked up from germline, CDR1 is LGHNA and CDR2 is YNLKQL (reference sequence). The CDR3 extends over 15 amino acids. The trim removed 3 bases at V and 0 bases at J, leaving 2 bases unmatched. The CDR3 reads CASSHWGANQDTQYF. The sequenced part of the CDR3 DNA is TGTGCCAGCAGCCACTGGGGGGCTAACCAAGAC.

Turning to this clone: Gene and germline names: mouse. The CDR3 goes on 3 residues after the read ends, and that part is filled in from the germline J gene. J is TRBJ1-6 and V is TRBV5; possibly TRBD1 for D (5 bases). TRBJ1-6 is an ORF for which the function is uncertain. The CDR3 is 15 amino acids. Trimming stripped 0 bases from V and 4 bases from J, with 7 bases between. In germline, CDR1 is LGHNA, CDR2 YNLKQL (reference sequence). CDR3 sequence: CASSQDDRYNSPLYF. The CDR3 DNA, read in part, is TGTGCCAGCAGCCAAGATGACAGATATAATTCGCCC.

In this sample, this clone turned up a few times. Mouse gene names and germline throughout. The sequence runs out 4 residues before the end of the CDR3; the remainder is reconstructed from the germline J gene. The chain has TRBV19 and TRBJ2-1; 13 bases map to TRBD2. The CDR3 has 15 amino acids. Germline V CDR1 and CDR2: FNHDT, SITEND (reference sequence). The CDR3 DNA, read in part, is TGTGCCAGCAGTTGGACTGGGGGGGCGAGGGCT. It codes for CASSWTGGARA. The whole CDR3 protein is CASSWTGGARAEQFF.

This clone was detected a few times. Gene names and germline refer to mouse. The CDR3 end falls 4 residues outside the read, so it is completed with the germline J gene. The V call is TRBV17, the J call TRBJ2-5; 10 bases line up with TRBD1. There are 14 residues in the CDR3. Germline CDR1 MNHDT, CDR2 YYDKIL. CDR3 DNA, as far as it was read: TGTGCTAGCAGGGAGACAGGGGGCCCGGAC. The encoded protein is CASRETGGPD. The entire CDR3 is CASRETGGPDTQYF.